There are a few counts of the clone carrying this TCR beta chain. Its matching antigen is unknown. The CDR3 end lies 3 residues beyond the end of the read and is filled in from the germline J gene. The CDR3 contains 13 residues. Germline assignment: CDR1 GTSNPN and CDR2 SVGIG (reference sequence). These data are taken from a study of T cell clonality in common variable immunodeficiency. Study-level results: Common variable immunodeficiency TCR beta sequences reportedly had fewer deletions and N-nucleotide insertions.

Repertoires were generated with immunoSEQ multiplex PCR, while TCRdb's copy carries only in-frame clones and drops some. Observed in the sample are fewer than 25,000 clones, none of them singletons. Patients had low serum IgG, IgA and/or IgM and specific antibody deficiency. CVID subjects were around 15 female and fewer than 35 male, aged about 8 to 65. All CVID subjects were on immunoglobulin replacement for at least one year. The sample consisted of peripheral blood mononuclear cells. The J gene is TRBJ1-5, the V gene TRBV30; unclear D gene. The TCR was taken from a human donor with common variable immunodeficiency. CDR3: CAWRSAGTLPQHF. CDR3 DNA (partial): TGTGCCTGGAGGTCGGCGGGAACCCTCCCC.